This TCR beta chain originates from a study of shared T cell receptors in the human thymus. The CDR3 sequence is 14 residues long. The V and J ends lost 8 bases and 6 bases, in that order; junction bases with no gene match: 5. Germline V gene sequence: CDR1 LNHDA, CDR2 SQIVND (reference sequence). The assay was immunoSEQ multiplex PCR, and TCRdb's table has in-frame clones only and misses some. The repertoire includes hundreds of thousands of clones, more than 70% of them detected once, and more than 0.009% sits in the top ten. The data also belong to a second study, concerning human thymus T cells. Per that paper: Overlap was high between thymic repertoires from unrelated individuals, as reported in related research.

Material: thymocytes. The rearrangement uses TRBV19 and TRBJ2-1; TRBD2 matches 12 bases. The origin of this receptor is a boy younger than two with a congenital heart defect. The CDR3 nucleotides read TGTGCCAGTGGGACTAGCGGGCTCCCCAATGAGCAGTTCTTC. This encodes CASGTSGLPNEQFF.